Given below is one T cell receptor (beta chain) in context. The germline CDR1 and CDR2 sequences are SGDLS and YYNGEE. There are 13 residues in the CDR3. V lost 2 bases and J lost 7; bases outside the gene matches: 2. As processed by the authors: Estimation of nucleated cell counts was performed using reference gene primer amplification. TCRdb's table, derived via immunoSEQ multiplex PCR, lists solely in-frame clones and lacks some. From that table come the V and J calls and clone size; the DNA was used to work out D and trimming. The data show roughly 80,000 clones, around 84% seen once. These data originate in a study of blood T cell repertoires in COVID-19. On the study more broadly: PBMCs, B-cell-depleted T cells, or T cells were the source of the cDNA or gDNA that made up the material.

The sample comprised peripheral blood. This chain connects TRBV9 to TRBJ2-1; 8 nucleotides agree with TRBD2. The receptor's source is a human donor in a cohort sampled during active COVID-19. The CDR3 DNA follows: TGTGCCAGCAGCGTGACTAGCGCGAATGAGCAGTTCTTC. Amino acids: CASSVTSANEQFF.